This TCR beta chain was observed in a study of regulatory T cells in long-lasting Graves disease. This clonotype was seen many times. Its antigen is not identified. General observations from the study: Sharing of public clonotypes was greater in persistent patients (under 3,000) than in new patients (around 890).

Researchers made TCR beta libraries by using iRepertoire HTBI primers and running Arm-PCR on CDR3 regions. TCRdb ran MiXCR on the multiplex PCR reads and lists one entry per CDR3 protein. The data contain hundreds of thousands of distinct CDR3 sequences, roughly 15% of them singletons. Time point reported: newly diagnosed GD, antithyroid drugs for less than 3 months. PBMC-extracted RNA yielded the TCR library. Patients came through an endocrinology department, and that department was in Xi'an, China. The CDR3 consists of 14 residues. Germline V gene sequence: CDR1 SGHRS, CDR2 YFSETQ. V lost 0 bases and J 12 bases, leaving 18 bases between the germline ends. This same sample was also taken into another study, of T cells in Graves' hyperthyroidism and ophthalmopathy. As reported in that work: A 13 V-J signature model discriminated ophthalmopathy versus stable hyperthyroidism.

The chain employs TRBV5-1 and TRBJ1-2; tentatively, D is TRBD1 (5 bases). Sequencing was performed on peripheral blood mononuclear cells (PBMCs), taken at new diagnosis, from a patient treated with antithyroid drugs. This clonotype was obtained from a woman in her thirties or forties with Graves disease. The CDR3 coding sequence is TGCGCCAGCAGCTTGGGCGGTCAGGACACGGTCCACACCTTC. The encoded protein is CASSLGGQDTVHTF.